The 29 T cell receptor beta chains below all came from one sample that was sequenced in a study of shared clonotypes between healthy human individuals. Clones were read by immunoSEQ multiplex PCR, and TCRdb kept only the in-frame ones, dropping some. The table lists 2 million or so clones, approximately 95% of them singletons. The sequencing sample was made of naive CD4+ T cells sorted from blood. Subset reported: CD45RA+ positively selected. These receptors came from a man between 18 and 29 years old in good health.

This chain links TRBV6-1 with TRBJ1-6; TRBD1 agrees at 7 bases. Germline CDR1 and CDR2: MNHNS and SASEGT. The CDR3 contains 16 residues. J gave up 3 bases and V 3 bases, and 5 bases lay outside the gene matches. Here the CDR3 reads CASSETRGIYNSPLHF. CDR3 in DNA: TGTGCCAGCAGTGAGACCAGGGGGATCTATAATTCACCCCTCCACTTT.

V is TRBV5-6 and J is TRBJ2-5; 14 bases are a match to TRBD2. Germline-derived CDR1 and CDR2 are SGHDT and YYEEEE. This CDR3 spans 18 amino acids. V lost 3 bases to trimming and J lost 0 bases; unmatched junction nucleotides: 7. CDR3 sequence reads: CASSWRTSGGRYQETQYF. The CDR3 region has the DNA TGTGCCAGCAGCTGGAGGACTAGCGGGGGGAGGTACCAAGAGACCCAGTACTTC.

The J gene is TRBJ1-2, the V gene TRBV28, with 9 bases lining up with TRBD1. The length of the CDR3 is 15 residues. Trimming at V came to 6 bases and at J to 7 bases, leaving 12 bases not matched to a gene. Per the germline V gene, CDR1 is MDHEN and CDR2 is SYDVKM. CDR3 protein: CASRILPGQGSGYTF. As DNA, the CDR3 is TGTGCCAGCAGAATACTACCGGGACAGGGTTCTGGCTACACCTTC.

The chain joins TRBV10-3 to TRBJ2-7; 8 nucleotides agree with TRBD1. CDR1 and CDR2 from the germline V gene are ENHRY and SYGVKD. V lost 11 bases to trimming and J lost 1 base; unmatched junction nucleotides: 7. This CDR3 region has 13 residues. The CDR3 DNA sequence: TGTGCCGTTAGCCGGGACAGGTCCTACGAGCAGTACTTC. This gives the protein CAVSRDRSYEQYF.

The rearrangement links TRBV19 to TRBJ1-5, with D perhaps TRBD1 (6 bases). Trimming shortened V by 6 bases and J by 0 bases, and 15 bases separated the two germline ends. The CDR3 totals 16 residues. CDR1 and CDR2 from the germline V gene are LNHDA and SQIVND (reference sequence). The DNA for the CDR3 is TGTGCCAGTAGAACTCTCGGGACAAATAGCAATCAGCCCCAGCATTTT. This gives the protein CASRTLGTNSNQPQHF.

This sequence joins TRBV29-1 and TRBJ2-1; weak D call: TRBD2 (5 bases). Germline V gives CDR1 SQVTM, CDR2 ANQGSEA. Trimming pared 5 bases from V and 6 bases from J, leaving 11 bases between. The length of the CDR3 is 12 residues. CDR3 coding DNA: TGCAGCGTTCTGCTAGCCGGCAATGAGCAGTTCTTC. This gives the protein CSVLLAGNEQFF.

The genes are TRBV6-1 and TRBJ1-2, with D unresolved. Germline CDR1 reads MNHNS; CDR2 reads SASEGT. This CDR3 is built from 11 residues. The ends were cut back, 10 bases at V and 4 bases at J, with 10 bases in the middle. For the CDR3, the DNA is TGTGCCAACTCAGGCCTCTATGGCTACACCTTC. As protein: CANSGLYGYTF.

The CDR3 spells CASSLTRGEIHEQFF. For the CDR3, the DNA is TGTGCCAGCAGCTTGACTCGGGGGGAGATCCATGAGCAGTTCTTC. This sequence joins TRBV7-3 and TRBJ2-1; 7 nucleotides align to TRBD2. The CDR3 extends over 15 amino acids. The germline gives CDR1 SGHTA, CDR2 FQGTGA. J gave up 8 bases and V 3 bases, and 10 bases lay outside the gene matches.

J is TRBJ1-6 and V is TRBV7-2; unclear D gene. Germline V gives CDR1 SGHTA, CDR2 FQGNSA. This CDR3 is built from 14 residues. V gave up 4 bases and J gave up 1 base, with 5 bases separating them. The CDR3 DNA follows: TGTGCCAGCAGCTCACAGTCCTATAATTCACCCCTCCACTTT. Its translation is CASSSQSYNSPLHF.

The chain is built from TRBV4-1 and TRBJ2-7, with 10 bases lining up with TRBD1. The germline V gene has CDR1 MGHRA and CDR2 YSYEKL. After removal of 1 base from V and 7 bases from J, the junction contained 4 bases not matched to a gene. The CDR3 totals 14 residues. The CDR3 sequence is CASSQVGTGEEQYF. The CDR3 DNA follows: TGCGCCAGCAGCCAAGTAGGGACAGGGGAAGAGCAGTACTTC.

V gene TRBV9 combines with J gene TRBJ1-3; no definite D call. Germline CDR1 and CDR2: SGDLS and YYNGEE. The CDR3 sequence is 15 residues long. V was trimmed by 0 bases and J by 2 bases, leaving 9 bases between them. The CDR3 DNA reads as TGTGCCAGCAGCGTAGGACACGGAGCTGGAAACACCATATATTTT. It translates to CASSVGHGAGNTIYF.

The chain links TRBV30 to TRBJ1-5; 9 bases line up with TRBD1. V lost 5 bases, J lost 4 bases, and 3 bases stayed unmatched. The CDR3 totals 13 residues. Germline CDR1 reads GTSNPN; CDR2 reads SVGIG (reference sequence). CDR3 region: CAWGTGRNQPQHF. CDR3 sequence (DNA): TGTGCCTGGGGGACAGGGAGAAATCAGCCCCAGCATTTT.

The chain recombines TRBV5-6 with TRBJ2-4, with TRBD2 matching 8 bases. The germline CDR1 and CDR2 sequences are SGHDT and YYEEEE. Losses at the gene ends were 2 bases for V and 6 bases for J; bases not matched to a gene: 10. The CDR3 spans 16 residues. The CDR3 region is CASSLYGGALANIQYF. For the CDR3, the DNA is TGTGCCAGCAGCTTATACGGGGGGGCGCTGGCAAACATTCAGTACTTC.

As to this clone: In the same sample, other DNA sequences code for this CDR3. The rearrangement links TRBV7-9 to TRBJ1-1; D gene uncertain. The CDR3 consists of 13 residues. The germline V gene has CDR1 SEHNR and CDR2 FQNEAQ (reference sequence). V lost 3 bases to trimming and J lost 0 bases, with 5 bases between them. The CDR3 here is CASSLALNTEAFF. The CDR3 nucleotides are TGTGCCAGCAGCTTGGCCCTGAACACTGAAGCTTTCTTT.

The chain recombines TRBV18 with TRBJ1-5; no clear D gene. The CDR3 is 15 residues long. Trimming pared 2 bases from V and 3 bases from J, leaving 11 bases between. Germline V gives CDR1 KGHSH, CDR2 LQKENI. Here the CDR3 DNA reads TGTGCCAGCTCACCAATCAGTGGTCCCAATCAGCCCCAGCATTTT. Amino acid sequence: CASSPISGPNQPQHF.

The CDR3 loop is CASTSGLQETQYF. As DNA, the CDR3 is TGTGCCAGCACCTCGGGTCTCCAAGAGACCCAGTACTTC. The chain combines TRBV11-2 with TRBJ2-5, with D unclear. This CDR3 comprises 13 residues. Germline V gene sequence: CDR1 SGHAT, CDR2 FQNNGV. V was clipped by 7 bases and J by 1 base, with 10 bases between them.

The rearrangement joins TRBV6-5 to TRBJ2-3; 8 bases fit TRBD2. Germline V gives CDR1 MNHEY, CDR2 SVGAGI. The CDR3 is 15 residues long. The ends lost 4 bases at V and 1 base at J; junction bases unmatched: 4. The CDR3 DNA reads TGTGCCAGCAGTTTGGGGACTAGACGCACAGATACGCAGTATTTT. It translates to CASSLGTRRTDTQYF.

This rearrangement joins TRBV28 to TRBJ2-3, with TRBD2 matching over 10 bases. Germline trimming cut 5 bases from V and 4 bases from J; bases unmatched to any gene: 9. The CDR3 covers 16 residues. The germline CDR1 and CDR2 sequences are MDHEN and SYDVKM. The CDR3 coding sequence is TGTGCCAGCAGTCCACAAGGACTAGCGGCGGCAGATACGCAGTATTTT. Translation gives CASSPQGLAAADTQYF.

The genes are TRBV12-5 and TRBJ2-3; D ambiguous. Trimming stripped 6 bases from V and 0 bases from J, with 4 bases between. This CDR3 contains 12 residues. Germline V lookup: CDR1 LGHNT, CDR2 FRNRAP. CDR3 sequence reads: CASGTSTDTQYF. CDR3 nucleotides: TGTGCTAGTGGGACCAGCACAGATACGCAGTATTTT.

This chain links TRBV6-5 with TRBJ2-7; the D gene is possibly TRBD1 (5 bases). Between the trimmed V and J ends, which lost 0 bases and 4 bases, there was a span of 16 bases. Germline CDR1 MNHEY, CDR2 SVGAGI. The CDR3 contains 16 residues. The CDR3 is CASSYSTPVKGYEQYF. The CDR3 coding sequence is TGTGCCAGCAGTTACTCCACACCAGTAAAGGGGTACGAGCAGTACTTC.

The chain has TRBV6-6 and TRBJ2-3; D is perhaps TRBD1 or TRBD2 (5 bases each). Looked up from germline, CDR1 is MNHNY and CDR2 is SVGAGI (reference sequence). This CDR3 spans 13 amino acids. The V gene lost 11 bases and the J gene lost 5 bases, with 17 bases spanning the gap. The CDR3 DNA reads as TGTGCCGCTACCTGGGGCGGAGGAGATACGCAGTATTTT. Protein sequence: CAATWGGGDTQYF.

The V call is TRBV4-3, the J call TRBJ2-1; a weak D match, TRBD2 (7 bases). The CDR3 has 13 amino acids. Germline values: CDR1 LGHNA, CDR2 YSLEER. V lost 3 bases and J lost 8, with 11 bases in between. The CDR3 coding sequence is TGCGCCAGCAGCCAGAGGGAGGGGGATGAGCAGTTCTTC. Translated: CASSQREGDEQFF.

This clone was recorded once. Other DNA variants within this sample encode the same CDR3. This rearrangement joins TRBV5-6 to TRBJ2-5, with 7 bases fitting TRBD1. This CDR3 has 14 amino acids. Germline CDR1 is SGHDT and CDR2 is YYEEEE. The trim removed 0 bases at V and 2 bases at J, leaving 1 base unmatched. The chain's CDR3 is CASSLGQGQETQYF. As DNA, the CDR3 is TGTGCCAGCAGCTTGGGACAGGGACAAGAGACCCAGTACTTC.

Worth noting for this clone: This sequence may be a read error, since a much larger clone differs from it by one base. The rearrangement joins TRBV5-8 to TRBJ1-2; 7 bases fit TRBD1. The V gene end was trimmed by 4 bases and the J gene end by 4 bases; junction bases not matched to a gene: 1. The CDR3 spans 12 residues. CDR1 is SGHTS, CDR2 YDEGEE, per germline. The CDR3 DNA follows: TGTGCCAGCAGCCGGGACAGCTATGGCTACACCTTC. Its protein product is CASSRDSYGYTF. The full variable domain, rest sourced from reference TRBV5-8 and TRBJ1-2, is EAGVTQSPTHLIKTRGQQATLRCSPISGHTSVYWYQQALGLGLQFLLWYDEGEERNRGNFPPRFSGRQFPNYSSELNVNALELEDSALYLCASSRDSYGYTFGSGTRLTVV.

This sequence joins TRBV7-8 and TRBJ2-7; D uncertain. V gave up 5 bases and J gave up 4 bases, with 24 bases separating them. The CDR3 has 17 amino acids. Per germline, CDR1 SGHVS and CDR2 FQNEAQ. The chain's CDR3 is CASSPTGGPRLIYEQYF. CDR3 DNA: TGTGCCAGCAGCCCCACCGGCGGACCACGCCTAATATACGAGCAGTACTTC.

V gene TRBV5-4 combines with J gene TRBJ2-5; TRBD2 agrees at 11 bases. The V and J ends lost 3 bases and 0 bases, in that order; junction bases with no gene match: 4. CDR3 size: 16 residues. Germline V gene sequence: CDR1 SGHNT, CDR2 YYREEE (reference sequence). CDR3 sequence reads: CASSSPGLADQETQYF. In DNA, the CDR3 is TGTGCCAGCAGCTCCCCGGGACTAGCGGACCAAGAGACCCAGTACTTC.

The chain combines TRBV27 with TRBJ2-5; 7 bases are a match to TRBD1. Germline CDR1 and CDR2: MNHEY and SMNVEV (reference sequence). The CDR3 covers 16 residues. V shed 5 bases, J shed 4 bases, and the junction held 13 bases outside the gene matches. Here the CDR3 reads CASSLGSSRGRETQYF. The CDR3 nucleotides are TGTGCCAGCAGTCTCGGGTCTTCGAGGGGGCGAGAGACCCAGTACTTC.

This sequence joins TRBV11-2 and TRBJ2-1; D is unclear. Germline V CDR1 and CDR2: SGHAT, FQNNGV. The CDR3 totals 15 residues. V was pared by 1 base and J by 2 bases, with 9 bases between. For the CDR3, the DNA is TGTGCCAGCAGCTTAGGTGTTGACCCCTACAATGAGCAGTTCTTC. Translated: CASSLGVDPYNEQFF.

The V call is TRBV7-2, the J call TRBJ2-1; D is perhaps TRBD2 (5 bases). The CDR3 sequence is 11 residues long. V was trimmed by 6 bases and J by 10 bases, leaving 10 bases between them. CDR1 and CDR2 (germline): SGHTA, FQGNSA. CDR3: CASRWGAEQFF. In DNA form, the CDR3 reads TGTGCCAGCAGATGGGGAGCCGAGCAGTTCTTC.